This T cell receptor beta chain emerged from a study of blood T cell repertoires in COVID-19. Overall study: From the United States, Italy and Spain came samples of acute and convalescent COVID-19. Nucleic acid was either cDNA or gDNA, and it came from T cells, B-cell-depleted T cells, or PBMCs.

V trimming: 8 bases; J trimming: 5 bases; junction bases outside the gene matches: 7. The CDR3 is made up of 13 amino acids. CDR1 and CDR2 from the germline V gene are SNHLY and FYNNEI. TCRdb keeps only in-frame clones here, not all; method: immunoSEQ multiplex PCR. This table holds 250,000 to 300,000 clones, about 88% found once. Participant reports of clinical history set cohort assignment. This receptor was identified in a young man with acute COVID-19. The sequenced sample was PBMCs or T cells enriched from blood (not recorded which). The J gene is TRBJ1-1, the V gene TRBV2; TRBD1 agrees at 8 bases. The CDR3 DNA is TGTGCCAGCTCTAATACAGGGGGGACTGAAGCTTTCTTT. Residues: CASSNTGGTEAFF.